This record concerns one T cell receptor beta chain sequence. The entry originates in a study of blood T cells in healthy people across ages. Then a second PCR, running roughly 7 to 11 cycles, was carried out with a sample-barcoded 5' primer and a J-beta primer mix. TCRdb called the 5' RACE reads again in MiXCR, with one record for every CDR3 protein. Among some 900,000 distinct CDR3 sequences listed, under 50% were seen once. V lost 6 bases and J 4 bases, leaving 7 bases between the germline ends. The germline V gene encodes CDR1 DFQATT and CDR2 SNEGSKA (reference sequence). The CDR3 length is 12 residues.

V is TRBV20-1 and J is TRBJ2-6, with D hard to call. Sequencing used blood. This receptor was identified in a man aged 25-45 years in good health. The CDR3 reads CSARSGANVLTF. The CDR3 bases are TGCAGTGCAAGATCCGGGGCCAACGTCCTGACTTTC.